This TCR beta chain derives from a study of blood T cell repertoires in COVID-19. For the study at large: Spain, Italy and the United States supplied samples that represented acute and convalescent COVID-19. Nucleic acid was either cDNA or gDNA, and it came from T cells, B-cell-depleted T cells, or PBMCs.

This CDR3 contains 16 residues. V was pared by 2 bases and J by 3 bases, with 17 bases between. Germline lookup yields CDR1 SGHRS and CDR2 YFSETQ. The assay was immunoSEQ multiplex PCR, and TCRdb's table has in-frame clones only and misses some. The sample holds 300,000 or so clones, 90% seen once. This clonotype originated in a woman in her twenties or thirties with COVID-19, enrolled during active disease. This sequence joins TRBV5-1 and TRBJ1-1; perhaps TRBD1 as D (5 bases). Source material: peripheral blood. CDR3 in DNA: TGCGCCAGCAGCTTCGCCAGGGTGTCTGAGCACACTGAAGCTTTCTTT. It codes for CASSFARVSEHTEAFF.